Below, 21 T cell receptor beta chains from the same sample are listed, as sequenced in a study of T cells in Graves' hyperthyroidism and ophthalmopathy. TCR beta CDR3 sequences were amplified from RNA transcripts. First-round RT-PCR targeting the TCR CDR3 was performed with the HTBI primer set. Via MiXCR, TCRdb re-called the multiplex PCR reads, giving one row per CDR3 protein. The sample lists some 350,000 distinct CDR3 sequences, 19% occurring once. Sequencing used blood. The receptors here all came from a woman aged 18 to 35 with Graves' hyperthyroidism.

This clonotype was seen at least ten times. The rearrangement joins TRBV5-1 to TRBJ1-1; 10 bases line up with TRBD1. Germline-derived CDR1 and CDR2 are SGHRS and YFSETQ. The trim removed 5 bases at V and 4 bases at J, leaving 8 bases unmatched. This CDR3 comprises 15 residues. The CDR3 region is CASSRGQGGFTEAFF. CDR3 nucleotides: TGCGCCAGCAGTCGTGGACAGGGGGGTTTCACTGAAGCTTTCTTT. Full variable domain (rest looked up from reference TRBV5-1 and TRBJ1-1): KAGVTQTPRYLIKTRGQQVTLSCSPISGHRSVSWYQQTPGQGLQFLFEYFSETQRNKGNFPGRFSGRQFSNSRSEMNVSTLELGDSALYLCASSRGQGGFTEAFFGQGTRLTVV.

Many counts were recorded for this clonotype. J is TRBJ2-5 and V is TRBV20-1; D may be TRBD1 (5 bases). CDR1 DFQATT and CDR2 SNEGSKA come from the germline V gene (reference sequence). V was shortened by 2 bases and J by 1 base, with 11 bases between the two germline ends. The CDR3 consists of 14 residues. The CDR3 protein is CSARTSTAQETQYF. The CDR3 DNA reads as TGCAGTGCTAGAACTTCGACAGCCCAAGAGACCCAGTACTTC.

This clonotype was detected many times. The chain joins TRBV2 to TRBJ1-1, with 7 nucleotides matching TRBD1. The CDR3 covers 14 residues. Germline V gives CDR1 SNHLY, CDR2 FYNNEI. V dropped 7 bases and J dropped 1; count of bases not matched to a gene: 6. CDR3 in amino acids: CASTKTGQNTEAFF. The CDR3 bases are TGTGCCAGCACTAAGACAGGGCAGAACACTGAAGCTTTCTTT.

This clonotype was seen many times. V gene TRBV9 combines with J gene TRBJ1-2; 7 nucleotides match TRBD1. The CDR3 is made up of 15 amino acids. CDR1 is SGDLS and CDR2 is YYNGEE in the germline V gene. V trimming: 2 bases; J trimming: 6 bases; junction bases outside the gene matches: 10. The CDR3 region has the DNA TGTGCCAGCAGCGTGGGCTCGAAGGGGGCCAATGGCTACACCTTC. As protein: CASSVGSKGANGYTF. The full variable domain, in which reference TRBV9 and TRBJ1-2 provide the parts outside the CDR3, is DSGVTQTPKHLITATGQRVTLRCSPRSGDLSVYWYQQSLDQGLQFLIQYYNGEERAKGNILERFSAQQFPDLHSELNLSSLELGDSALYFCASSVGSKGANGYTFGSGTRLTVV.

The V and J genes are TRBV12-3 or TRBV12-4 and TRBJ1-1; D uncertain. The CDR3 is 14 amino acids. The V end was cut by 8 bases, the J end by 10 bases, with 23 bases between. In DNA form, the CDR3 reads TGTGCCAGCCGGTGGGGTAGGCGGATCTCCGGAGCTTTCTTT. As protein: CASRWGRRISGAFF.

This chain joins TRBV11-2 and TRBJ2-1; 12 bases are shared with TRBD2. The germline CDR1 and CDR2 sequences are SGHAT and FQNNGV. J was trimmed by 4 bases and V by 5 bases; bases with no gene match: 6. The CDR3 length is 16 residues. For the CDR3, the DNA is TGTGCCAGCAGCCTCCGGACTAGCGGGGATTACAATGAGCAGTTCTTC. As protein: CASSLRTSGDYNEQFF. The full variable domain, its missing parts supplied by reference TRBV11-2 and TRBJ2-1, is EAGVAQSPRYKIIEKRQSVAFWCNPISGHATLYWYQQILGQGPKLLIQFQNNGVVDDSQLPKDRFSAERLKGVDSTLKIQPAKLEDSAVYLCASSLRTSGDYNEQFFGPGTRLTVL.

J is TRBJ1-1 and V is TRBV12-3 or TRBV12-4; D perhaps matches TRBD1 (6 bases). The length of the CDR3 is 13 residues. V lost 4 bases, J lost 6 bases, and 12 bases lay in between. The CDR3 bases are TGTGCCAGCAGTTGGGGGGCTGACCCTGAAGCTTTCTTT. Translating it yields CASSWGADPEAFF.

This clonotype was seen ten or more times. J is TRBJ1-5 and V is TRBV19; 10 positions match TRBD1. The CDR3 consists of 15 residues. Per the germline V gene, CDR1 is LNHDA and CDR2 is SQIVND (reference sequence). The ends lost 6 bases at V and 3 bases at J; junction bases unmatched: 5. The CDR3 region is CASSQTGGVNQPQHF. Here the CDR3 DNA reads TGTGCCAGTAGCCAGACAGGGGGCGTCAATCAGCCCCAGCATTTT. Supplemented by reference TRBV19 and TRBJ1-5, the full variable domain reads DGGITQSPKYLFRKEGQNVTLSCEQNLNHDAMYWYRQDPGQGLRLIYYSQIVNDFQKGDIAEGYSVSREKKESFPLTVTSAQKNPTAFYLCASSQTGGVNQPQHFGDGTRLSIL.

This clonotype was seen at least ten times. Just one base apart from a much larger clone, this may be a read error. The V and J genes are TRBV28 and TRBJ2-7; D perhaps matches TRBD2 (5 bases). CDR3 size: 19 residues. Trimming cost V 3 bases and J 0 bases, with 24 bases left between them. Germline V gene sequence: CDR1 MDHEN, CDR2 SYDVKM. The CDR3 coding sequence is TGTGCCAGCAGTTTCGCCCGGGATGGGGAACAAACAAGCTCCTACGAGCAGTACTTC. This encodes CASSFARDGEQTSSYEQYF.

The CDR3 nucleotides are TGTGCCAGCCGACAGCTGGCAGGGACTTCATACGAGCAGTACTTC. It is translated as CASRQLAGTSYEQYF. The rearrangement links TRBV28 to TRBJ2-7, with a tentative D call TRBD2 (6 bases). The V and J ends lost 8 bases and 4 bases respectively, with 21 bases between them. This CDR3 region has 15 residues. Germline CDR1 MDHEN, CDR2 SYDVKM.

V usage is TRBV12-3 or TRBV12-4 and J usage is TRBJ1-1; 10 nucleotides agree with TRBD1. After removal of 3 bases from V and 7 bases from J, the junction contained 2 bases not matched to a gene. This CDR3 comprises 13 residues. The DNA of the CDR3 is TGTGCCAGCAGTTTGGGGACAGGGGATGAAGCTTTCTTT. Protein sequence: CASSLGTGDEAFF.

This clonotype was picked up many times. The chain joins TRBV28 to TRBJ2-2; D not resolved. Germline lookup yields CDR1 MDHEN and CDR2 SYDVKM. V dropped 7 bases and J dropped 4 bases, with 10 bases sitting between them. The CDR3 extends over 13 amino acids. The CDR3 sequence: CASTLEGTGELFF. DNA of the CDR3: TGTGCCAGCACCTTGGAAGGCACCGGGGAGCTGTTTTTT.

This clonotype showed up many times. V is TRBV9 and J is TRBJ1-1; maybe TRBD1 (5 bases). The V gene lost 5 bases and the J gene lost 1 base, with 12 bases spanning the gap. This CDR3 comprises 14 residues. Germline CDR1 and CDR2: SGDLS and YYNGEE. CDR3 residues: CASSPLGANTEAFF. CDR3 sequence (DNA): TGTGCCAGCAGTCCCCTCGGGGCGAACACTGAAGCTTTCTTT. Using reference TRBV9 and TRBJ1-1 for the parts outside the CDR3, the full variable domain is DSGVTQTPKHLITATGQRVTLRCSPRSGDLSVYWYQQSLDQGLQFLIQYYNGEERAKGNILERFSAQQFPDLHSELNLSSLELGDSALYFCASSPLGANTEAFFGQGTRLTVV.

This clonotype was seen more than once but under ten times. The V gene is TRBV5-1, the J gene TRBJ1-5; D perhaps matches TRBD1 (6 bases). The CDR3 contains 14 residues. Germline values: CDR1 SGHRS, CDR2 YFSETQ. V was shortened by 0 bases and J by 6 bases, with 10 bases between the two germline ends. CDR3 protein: CASSLGTEGQPQHF. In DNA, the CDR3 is TGCGCCAGCAGCTTGGGGACAGAGGGTCAGCCCCAGCATTTT.

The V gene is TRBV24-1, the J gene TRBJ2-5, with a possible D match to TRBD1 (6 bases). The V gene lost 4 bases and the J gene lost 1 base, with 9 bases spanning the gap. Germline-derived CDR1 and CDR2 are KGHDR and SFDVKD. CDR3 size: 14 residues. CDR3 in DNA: TGTGCCACCAGTGAACAGGGTCCCCAAGAGACCCAGTACTTC. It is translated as CATSEQGPQETQYF.

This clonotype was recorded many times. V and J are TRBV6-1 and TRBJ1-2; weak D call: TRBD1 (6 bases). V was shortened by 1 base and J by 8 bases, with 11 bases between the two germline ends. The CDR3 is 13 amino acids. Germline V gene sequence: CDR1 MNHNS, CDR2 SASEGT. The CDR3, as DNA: TGTGCCAGCAGTGAAGGGGGTAGGGGGGGCTACACCTTC. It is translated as CASSEGGRGGYTF.

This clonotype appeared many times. CDR3 nucleotide sequence: TGTGCCAGCAGTTTACGACGTAACTCCTACGAGCAGTACTTC. Protein sequence: CASSLRRNSYEQYF. The chain employs TRBV12-3 or TRBV12-4 and TRBJ2-7; D ambiguous. V was cut by 2 bases and J by 0 bases, with 8 bases left in between. The CDR3 is made up of 14 amino acids.

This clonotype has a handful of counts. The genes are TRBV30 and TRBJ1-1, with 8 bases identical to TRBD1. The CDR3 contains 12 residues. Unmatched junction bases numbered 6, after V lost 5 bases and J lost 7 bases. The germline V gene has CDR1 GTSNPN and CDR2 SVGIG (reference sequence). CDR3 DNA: TGTGCCTGGGGCAGACAGGGGAATGAAGCTTTCTTT. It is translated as CAWGRQGNEAFF.

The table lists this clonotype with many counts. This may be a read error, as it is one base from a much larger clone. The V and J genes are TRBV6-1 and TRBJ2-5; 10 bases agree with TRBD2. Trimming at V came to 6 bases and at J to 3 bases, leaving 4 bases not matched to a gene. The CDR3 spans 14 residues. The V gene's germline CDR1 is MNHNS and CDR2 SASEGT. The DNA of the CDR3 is TGTGCCAGCAGGCCCGGACTAGCGGAAGAGACCCAGTACTTC. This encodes CASRPGLAEETQYF.

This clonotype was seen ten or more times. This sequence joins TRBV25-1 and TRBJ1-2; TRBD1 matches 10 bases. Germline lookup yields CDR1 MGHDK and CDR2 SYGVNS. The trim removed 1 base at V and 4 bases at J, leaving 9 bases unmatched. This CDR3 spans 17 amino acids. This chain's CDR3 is CASSEWGLDRGSYGYTF. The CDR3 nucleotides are TGTGCCAGCAGTGAATGGGGTTTGGACAGGGGGTCCTATGGCTACACCTTC.

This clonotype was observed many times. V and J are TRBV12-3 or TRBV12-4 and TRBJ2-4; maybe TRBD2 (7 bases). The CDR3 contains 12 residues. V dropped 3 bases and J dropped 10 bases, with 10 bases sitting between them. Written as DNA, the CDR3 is TGTGCCAGCAGTTTGAGGGGGGGGATTCAGTACTTC. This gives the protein CASSLRGGIQYF.